The 32 T cell receptor beta chains below were found in one sample sequenced in a study of T cell responses to AZD1222 COVID-19 vaccine (dated by TCRdb to the early 2020s). The sample's time point label is to be understood as: about 28 days (+/-7) after the second vaccine dose. This specimen's treatment or condition label, interpreted: meningococcal conjugate vaccine given as trial control. To prepare the library, the immunoSEQ multiplex PCR assay was applied. The table comes from immuneACCESS by way of TCRdb, which keeps in-frame sequences with V and J called. Part of the clones is missing from these tables; in studies checked, under half for an unresolved V gene and the rest for unknown reasons. The sample includes 95,000 to 150,000 clones, with about nine tenths observed a single time. 4.2% of the sample is taken by the ten largest. The sample consisted of peripheral blood, taken 28 days after the second dose of the MenACWY control vaccine. The receptors were sampled from an adult who received the MenACWY meningococcal vaccine as a control.

The V call is TRBV9, the J call TRBJ1-3; unclear D gene. Between the trimmed V and J ends, which lost 3 bases and 2 bases, there was a span of 9 bases. The CDR3 is 14 amino acids. In germline, CDR1 is SGDLS, CDR2 YYNGEE. CDR3 coding DNA: TGTGCCAGCAGCGCAGCAGTCACTGGAAACACCATATATTTT. This codes for CASSAAVTGNTIYF.

This clone is a singleton in its sample. The rearrangement joins TRBV4-1 to TRBJ2-3; D ambiguous. Trimming took 7 bases from V and 6 from J, leaving 23 bases between them. This CDR3 contains 16 residues. Germline V CDR1 and CDR2: MGHRA, YSYEKL. CDR3 residues: CASTDLYRYNGDTQYF. The CDR3 DNA is TGCGCCAGCACCGACTTATACCGCTACAATGGGGATACGCAGTATTTT.

Concerning this clone: This sample also contains other DNA sequences that code for the same CDR3. The J gene is TRBJ2-7, the V gene TRBV5-1; possibly TRBD1 for D (5 bases). The CDR3 totals 12 residues. V was trimmed by 0 bases and J by 5 bases, leaving 6 bases between them. Germline V gives CDR1 SGHRS, CDR2 YFSETQ. For the CDR3, the DNA is TGCGCCAGCAGCTTGGTAGGGGACGAGCAGTACTTC. This sequence encodes CASSLVGDEQYF.

For the CDR3, the DNA is TGTGCCAGCAACCGACATCAGGGGAACACTGAAGCTTTCTTT. It yields the protein CASNRHQGNTEAFF. V gene TRBV2 combines with J gene TRBJ1-1; tentative D call: TRBD1 (5 bases). Trimming left V 7 bases short and J 1 base short, with 13 bases between. This CDR3 has 14 residues. Germline V gene data show CDR1 as SNHLY and CDR2 as FYNNEI.

The chain couples TRBV9 to TRBJ1-1; D possibly corresponds to TRBD1 (6 bases). The V end lost 1 base, the J end lost 6 bases, and 16 bases lay between the germline ends. The CDR3 is made up of 15 amino acids. The germline V gene has CDR1 SGDLS and CDR2 YYNGEE. The DNA for the CDR3 is TGTGCCAGCAGCGTATATGGGGGGCGAGGGGCTGAAGCTTTCTTT. This translates into CASSVYGGRGAEAFF.

This rearrangement joins TRBV10-1 to TRBJ2-3; 7 positions match TRBD1. The CDR3 contains 16 residues. Germline CDR1 and CDR2: WNHNN and SYGVQD (reference sequence). V was clipped by 5 bases and J by 0 bases; unmatched bases: 8. The CDR3 here is CASSSPGQSSTDTQYF. The CDR3 DNA is TGCGCCAGCAGTAGCCCGGGACAGTCTAGCACAGATACGCAGTATTTT.

The chain has TRBV2 and TRBJ2-5; D might be TRBD1 (6 bases). This CDR3 has 14 amino acids. The V gene lost 6 bases and the J gene lost 7 bases, with 18 bases spanning the gap. From germline, CDR1 is SNHLY and CDR2 FYNNEI. CDR3 residues: CASSLSRGFGTQYF. The CDR3, as DNA: TGTGCCAGCAGCTTATCAAGGGGGTTCGGGACCCAGTACTTC. Based on the CDR3 plus reference TRBV2 and TRBJ2-5, the full variable domain is EPEVTQTPSHQVTQMGQEVILRCVPISNHLYFYWYRQILGQKVEFLVSFYNNEISEKSEIFDDQFSVERPDGSNFTLKIRSTKLEDSAMYFCASSLSRGFGTQYFGPGTRLLVL.

V and J are TRBV29-1 and TRBJ1-1; TRBD1 agrees at 7 bases. This CDR3 is built from 14 residues. In germline, CDR1 is SQVTM, CDR2 ANQGSEA. V was clipped by 7 bases and J by 4 bases; unmatched bases: 12. The CDR3 spells CSASPTGLVTEAFF. CDR3 DNA: TGCAGCGCTTCCCCGACAGGGTTGGTCACTGAAGCTTTCTTT. The full variable domain, rest sourced from reference TRBV29-1 and TRBJ1-1, is SAVISQKPSRDICQRGTSLTIQCQVDSQVTMMFWYRQQPGQSLTLIATANQGSEATYESGFVIDKFPISRPNLTFSTLTVSNMSPEDSSIYLCSASPTGLVTEAFFGQGTRLTVV.

CDR3 DNA sequence: TGTGCCAGCTCACCACGGACAGAAGAGACCCAGTACTTC. Translating it yields CASSPRTEETQYF. This chain links TRBV18 with TRBJ2-5; tentatively, D is TRBD1 (6 bases). V lost 1 base to trimming and J lost 3 bases, with 6 bases between them. Looked up from germline, CDR1 is KGHSH and CDR2 is LQKENI. This CDR3 comprises 13 residues.

This clone was counted a single time. V is TRBV18 and J is TRBJ1-3, with unresolved D. The CDR3 runs 16 residues. Trimming shortened V by 3 bases and J by 8 bases, and 20 bases separated the two germline ends. Germline V gene sequence: CDR1 KGHSH, CDR2 LQKENI. CDR3 loop: CASSPTNVKAGDTIYF. The CDR3 DNA is TGTGCCAGCTCACCCACAAATGTAAAAGCCGGGGACACCATATATTTT.

V gene TRBV4-2 combines with J gene TRBJ1-2; 7 bases agree with TRBD1. CDR3 length: 15 residues. V shed 4 bases and J 3 bases; nucleotides not matched to a gene: 8. Germline loops: CDR1 LGHNA, CDR2 YNFKEQ. CDR3 amino acids: CASSPNGDRDYGYTF. DNA for the CDR3: TGTGCCAGCAGCCCAAACGGGGACAGAGACTATGGCTACACCTTC.

The V and J genes are TRBV7-9 and TRBJ2-6; no reliable D call. Germline-derived CDR1 and CDR2 are SEHNR and FQNEAQ (reference sequence). V was cut by 7 bases and J by 3 bases, with 7 bases left in between. This CDR3 has 13 residues. The CDR3 region is CASNPGGANVLTF. The CDR3 DNA sequence: TGTGCCAGCAACCCAGGTGGGGCCAACGTCCTGACTTTC. Full variable domain (rest looked up from reference TRBV7-9 and TRBJ2-6): DTGVSQNPRHKITKRGQNVTFRCDPISEHNRLYWYRQTLGQGPEFLTYFQNEAQLEKSRLLSDRFSAERPKGSFSTLEIQRTEQGDSAMYLCASNPGGANVLTFGAGSRLTVL.

The rearrangement uses TRBV2 and TRBJ1-1; D is undetermined. CDR1 and CDR2 (germline): SNHLY, FYNNEI. The CDR3 has 17 amino acids. The germline V and J ends were trimmed by 5 bases and 4 bases, with 23 bases remaining between them. Written as DNA, the CDR3 is TGTGCCAGCAGTTTTACTACGGGATCCCTGGGAGGCACTGAAGCTTTCTTT. Amino acids: CASSFTTGSLGGTEAFF.

This chain links TRBV10-3 with TRBJ1-1; 10 bases line up with TRBD1. CDR1 is ENHRY, CDR2 SYGVKD, per germline. The junction had 3 bases not matched to a gene; V was cut back by 10 bases and J by 4 bases. The CDR3 spans 12 residues. The CDR3 here is CATGQGGTEAFF. As DNA, the CDR3 is TGTGCCACAGGACAGGGGGGCACTGAAGCTTTCTTT.

The V and J genes are TRBV2 and TRBJ2-1; TRBD1 matches at 9 bases. Germline V gene lookup returns CDR1 SNHLY and CDR2 FYNNEI. This CDR3 is built from 14 residues. V lost 9 bases to trimming and J lost 5 bases; unmatched junction nucleotides: 8. The CDR3: CASTGQGFDNEQFF. CDR3 bases: TGTGCCAGTACAGGACAGGGGTTTGACAATGAGCAGTTCTTC.

This clone showed up just once. The gene calls are TRBV28 and TRBJ1-2, with TRBD1 matching 11 bases. This CDR3 has 16 amino acids. V lost 4 bases to trimming and J lost 6 bases; unmatched junction nucleotides: 10. CDR1 MDHEN and CDR2 SYDVKM come from the germline V gene. The CDR3 DNA is TGTGCCAGCAGTTCGCCCTCTGGACAGGGGGCCGATGGCTACACCTTC. Translation: CASSSPSGQGADGYTF.

The CDR3 spells CAARPLSSGANVLTF. DNA for the CDR3: TGTGCCGCACGCCCACTAAGCTCTGGGGCCAACGTCCTGACTTTC. The chain uses TRBV7-9 and TRBJ2-6; D is uncertain. CDR1 and CDR2 from the germline V gene are SEHNR and FQNEAQ (reference sequence). The CDR3 totals 15 residues. V was shortened by 11 bases and J by 0 bases, with 14 bases between the two germline ends.

The chain couples TRBV6-2 or TRBV6-3 to TRBJ2-5; the match to TRBD2 covers 10 bases. The germline gives CDR1 MNHEY, CDR2 SVGEGT. After removal of 4 bases from V and 2 bases from J, the junction contained 4 bases not matched to a gene. The CDR3 has 15 residues. The CDR3 coding sequence is TGTGCCAGCAGTTGGACTAGCGGATCTCAAGAGACCCAGTACTTC. As protein: CASSWTSGSQETQYF.

Only a few counts were recorded for this clone. This sequence joins TRBV24-1 and TRBJ2-1, with 14 bases fitting TRBD2. The J segment lost 9 bases and the V segment lost 8 bases, leaving 8 bases of the junction unmatched. CDR1 and CDR2 from the germline V gene are KGHDR and SFDVKD. CDR3 size: 15 residues. In DNA form, the CDR3 reads TGTGCCACCACTGAAGGGACTAGCGGGAGCTCTGAGCAGTTCTTC. Translated, it gives CATTEGTSGSSEQFF.

V is TRBV7-6 and J is TRBJ2-7; D gene uncertain. Germline CDR1 reads SGHVS; CDR2 reads FNYEAQ. The CDR3 covers 14 residues. Between the trimmed V and J ends, which lost 1 base and 3 bases, there was a span of 10 bases. CDR3 sequence: CASSLDRLNYEQYF. The CDR3 DNA follows: TGTGCCAGCAGCTTAGACAGATTAAACTACGAGCAGTACTTC.

This chain connects TRBV7-9 to TRBJ2-1; 8 bases agree with TRBD2. After removal of 6 bases from V and 4 bases from J, the junction contained 2 bases not matched to a gene. CDR3 length equals 13 residues. CDR1 and CDR2 (germline): SEHNR, FQNEAQ (reference sequence). Written as DNA, the CDR3 is TGTGCCAGCAGACGGGAGGGGTACAATGAGCAGTTCTTC. Translation: CASRREGYNEQFF. The full variable domain, completed using reference TRBV7-9 and TRBJ2-1, is DTGVSQNPRHKITKRGQNVTFRCDPISEHNRLYWYRQTLGQGPEFLTYFQNEAQLEKSRLLSDRFSAERPKGSFSTLEIQRTEQGDSAMYLCASRREGYNEQFFGPGTRLTVL.

The V call is TRBV27, the J call TRBJ2-7; no firm D call. The CDR3 loop spans 13 amino acids. Germline CDR1 and CDR2: MNHEY and SMNVEV (reference sequence). Trimming removed 2 bases at V and 1 base at J, with 6 bases between. CDR3 sequence (DNA): TGTGCCAGCAGTTTACGTGGTTCCTACGAGCAGTACTTC. Encoded protein: CASSLRGSYEQYF.

In DNA, the CDR3 is TGTGCCATCAGTGAGTCTTTCACTGAAGCTTTCTTT. Translating it yields CAISESFTEAFF. The V gene is TRBV10-3, the J gene TRBJ1-1; D unclear. V lost 0 bases, J lost 4 bases, and 3 bases lay in between. The CDR3 loop spans 12 amino acids. The germline V gene has CDR1 ENHRY and CDR2 SYGVKD.

This rearrangement joins TRBV18 to TRBJ1-5; no reliable D call. This CDR3 has 14 residues. CDR1 and CDR2 from the germline V gene are KGHSH and LQKENI. V lost 6 bases, J lost 2 bases, and 11 bases lay in between. The DNA of the CDR3 is TGTGCCAGCTCGCCCCGTCGGGGCAATCAGCCCCAGCATTTT. Its protein is CASSPRRGNQPQHF.

The CDR3 is CASSLGPSGMNNEQFF. The CDR3 region has the DNA TGTGCCAGCAGCTTAGGGCCTAGCGGGATGAACAATGAGCAGTTCTTC. The rearrangement uses TRBV7-9 and TRBJ2-1, with 9 nucleotides matching TRBD2. V shed 1 base, J shed 5 bases, and the junction held 6 bases outside the gene matches. This CDR3 spans 16 amino acids. The germline V gene has CDR1 SEHNR and CDR2 FQNEAQ (reference sequence).

The chain links TRBV7-6 to TRBJ2-5; D is ambiguous. Germline V gives CDR1 SGHVS, CDR2 FNYEAQ. Trimming removed 8 bases from V and 4 bases from J, with 11 bases in between. The CDR3 loop spans 12 amino acids. In DNA, the CDR3 is TGTGCCAGCTCTGAGTCGGGAGAGACCCAGTACTTC. It translates to CASSESGETQYF.

The rearrangement links TRBV5-1 to TRBJ2-1; no firm D call. Germline loops: CDR1 SGHRS, CDR2 YFSETQ. V was clipped by 0 bases and J by 1 base, with 8 bases between them. The CDR3 loop spans 15 amino acids. The CDR3 bases are TGCGCCAGCAGCTTGGTTCTGGGATCCTACAATGAGCAGTTCTTC. Translation: CASSLVLGSYNEQFF. Supplemented by reference TRBV5-1 and TRBJ2-1, the full variable domain reads KAGVTQTPRYLIKTRGQQVTLSCSPISGHRSVSWYQQTPGQGLQFLFEYFSETQRNKGNFPGRFSGRQFSNSRSEMNVSTLELGDSALYLCASSLVLGSYNEQFFGPGTRLTVL.

This chain links TRBV7-9 with TRBJ1-5, with D unresolved. The CDR3 contains 14 residues. V lost 1 base to trimming and J lost 3 bases, with 7 bases between them. Germline assignment: CDR1 SEHNR and CDR2 FQNEAQ (reference sequence). The CDR3 DNA follows: TGTGCCAGCAGCTTAGAACATAACAATCAGCCCCAGCATTTT. Translation: CASSLEHNNQPQHF. Based on the CDR3 plus reference TRBV7-9 and TRBJ1-5, the full variable domain is DTGVSQNPRHKITKRGQNVTFRCDPISEHNRLYWYRQTLGQGPEFLTYFQNEAQLEKSRLLSDRFSAERPKGSFSTLEIQRTEQGDSAMYLCASSLEHNNQPQHFGDGTRLSIL.

This chain links TRBV14 with TRBJ1-1; 9 nucleotides line up with TRBD1. Germline CDR1 SGHDN, CDR2 FVKESK. V shed 3 bases, J shed 2 bases, and the junction held 1 base outside the gene matches. This CDR3 region has 14 residues. The CDR3: CASSQGQGNTEAFF. The CDR3 nucleotides read TGTGCCAGCAGCCAGGGACAGGGTAACACTGAAGCTTTCTTT.

The V and J genes are TRBV7-2 and TRBJ2-7; a possible D gene is TRBD1 (5 bases). V lost 5 bases, J lost 4 bases, and 12 bases lay in between. CDR1 and CDR2 (germline): SGHTA, FQGNSA. The CDR3 is 13 residues long. As DNA, the CDR3 is TGTGCCAGCAGCCCGCGAAGGGGTTACGAGCAGTACTTC. Translated, it gives CASSPRRGYEQYF.

This clone is a singleton in its sample. V usage is TRBV11-2 and J usage is TRBJ2-5; no firm D call. Between the trimmed V and J ends, which lost 2 bases and 3 bases, there was a span of 7 bases. Germline loops: CDR1 SGHAT, CDR2 FQNNGV. This CDR3 is built from 13 residues. The CDR3 sequence is CASSLSSEETQYF. In DNA form, the CDR3 reads TGTGCCAGCAGCTTATCCTCAGAAGAGACCCAGTACTTC.

The chain is built from TRBV5-6 and TRBJ1-2; D is possibly TRBD1 (6 bases). The CDR3 sequence is 17 residues long. Germline V gene lookup returns CDR1 SGHDT and CDR2 YYEEEE. Trimming removed 0 bases from V and 4 bases from J, with 19 bases in between. CDR3 in amino acids: CASSLGSLRTVGYGYTF. CDR3 nucleotide sequence: TGTGCCAGCAGCTTGGGATCCCTCCGGACAGTAGGCTATGGCTACACCTTC.